What follows are 30 T cell receptor beta chains derived from one specimen sequenced in a study of neurological immune-mediated disorders. TCRdb used MiXCR to reprocess the 5' RACE reads, holding one entry per CDR3 protein. The data show roughly 70,000 distinct CDR3 sequences, about 5.1% seen once. Sequencing was carried out using PBMCs. The receptors were gathered from a woman aged 70 to 79 with multiple sclerosis.

This clonotype was found many times. The chain is built from TRBV20-1 and TRBJ2-7; D remains unclear. From germline, CDR1 is DFQATT and CDR2 SNEGSKA (reference sequence). V was trimmed by 4 bases and J by 5 bases, leaving 18 bases between them. The CDR3 spans 14 residues. The CDR3 nucleotides read TGCAGTGCTAAGGAACAGCTGAAAGACGACGAGCAGTACTTC. It encodes CSAKEQLKDDEQYF.

This clonotype was recorded many times. The chain recombines TRBV7-2 with TRBJ1-4; D is unresolved. Between the trimmed V and J ends, which lost 5 bases and 5 bases, there was a span of 15 bases. CDR3 size: 15 residues. Per germline, CDR1 SGHTA and CDR2 FQGNSA. The CDR3 sequence: CASSLGLGVNEKLFF. The CDR3 coding sequence is TGTGCCAGCAGCCTAGGTCTCGGGGTCAATGAAAAACTGTTTTTT.

This clonotype appeared a few times. V gene TRBV10-3 combines with J gene TRBJ2-3; D is ambiguous. CDR1 is ENHRY and CDR2 is SYGVKD in the germline V gene. The CDR3 contains 13 residues. V was trimmed by 2 bases and J by 3 bases, leaving 6 bases between them. Here the CDR3 reads CAISEPRTDTQYF. In DNA form, the CDR3 reads TGTGCCATCAGTGAGCCACGTACAGATACGCAGTATTTT.

There are many counts of this clonotype. This chain links TRBV7-2 with TRBJ2-3, with TRBD1 matching over 7 bases. Germline V gene data show CDR1 as SGHTA and CDR2 as FQGNSA. The CDR3 has 14 residues. The V gene end was trimmed by 2 bases and the J gene end by 5 bases; junction bases not matched to a gene: 4. CDR3 nucleotides: TGTGCCAGCAGCTTAACAGGGGCGGGAGATACGCAGTATTTT. Its translation is CASSLTGAGDTQYF.

This clonotype has only a few counts. The chain joins TRBV3-1 to TRBJ2-1; 7 nucleotides agree with TRBD2. Germline CDR1 reads LGHDT; CDR2 reads YNNKEL (reference sequence). V trimming: 6 bases; J trimming: 3 bases; junction bases outside the gene matches: 5. The CDR3 contains 14 residues. CDR3 in amino acids: CASRPGLIYNEQFF. Here the CDR3 DNA reads TGTGCCAGCAGACCGGGACTAATCTACAATGAGCAGTTCTTC.

This clonotype was observed many times. This chain's CDR3 is CASSPSDTEAFF. The DNA for the CDR3 is TGTGCCAGCAGCCCCTCGGACACTGAAGCTTTCTTT. V and J are TRBV7-9 and TRBJ1-1, with unresolved D. CDR1 SEHNR and CDR2 FQNEAQ come from the germline V gene (reference sequence). V dropped 5 bases and J dropped 3 bases, with 7 bases sitting between them. The CDR3 contains 12 residues.

The chain is built from TRBV20-1 and TRBJ1-2; the match to TRBD1 covers 8 bases. Germline trimming cut 6 bases from V and 8 bases from J; bases unmatched to any gene: 14. CDR1 and CDR2 (germline): DFQATT, SNEGSKA (reference sequence). CDR3 length: 14 amino acids. The CDR3 sequence: CSAYLSGGALGYTF. The CDR3 DNA is TGCAGTGCCTACCTCTCAGGGGGCGCATTGGGCTACACCTTC.

This clonotype turned up a few times. The chain joins TRBV29-1 to TRBJ2-1; D is possibly TRBD2 (5 bases). Germline V gives CDR1 SQVTM, CDR2 ANQGSEA. Trimming removed 0 bases at V and 0 bases at J, with 12 bases between. The CDR3 extends over 16 amino acids. The CDR3, as DNA: TGCAGCGTTGAAGATCGGAGCGGAGGCTCCTACAATGAGCAGTTCTTC. It is translated as CSVEDRSGGSYNEQFF.

This clonotype appeared many times. The V gene is TRBV6-6, the J gene TRBJ2-5; D is uncertain. The CDR3 has 9 residues. V lost 8 bases and J 5 bases, leaving 3 bases between the germline ends. Looked up from germline, CDR1 is MNHNY and CDR2 is SVGAGI (reference sequence). Here the CDR3 reads CASSETQYF. CDR3 sequence (DNA): TGTGCCAGCTCGGAGACCCAGTACTTC.

This clonotype has ten or more counts. The chain joins TRBV20-1 to TRBJ2-1; 8 positions agree with TRBD1. V lost 2 bases to trimming and J lost 16 bases; unmatched junction nucleotides: 7. Germline CDR1 DFQATT, CDR2 SNEGSKA (reference sequence). This CDR3 is 11 amino acids long. CDR3: CSARTGRGLFF. The CDR3, as DNA: TGCAGTGCTAGAACGGGCAGGGGGCTTTTCTTC.

This clonotype was recorded a few times. The genes are TRBV19 and TRBJ2-5; 9 bases fit TRBD1. Per germline, CDR1 LNHDA and CDR2 SQIVND (reference sequence). The junction had 10 bases not matched to a gene; V was cut back by 9 bases and J by 5 bases. The CDR3 spans 14 residues. This chain's CDR3 is CASSRQGVLETQYF. CDR3 DNA sequence: TGTGCCAGCAGCAGACAGGGGGTTTTGGAGACCCAGTACTTC.

This clonotype was seen only a few times. This sequence joins TRBV2 and TRBJ2-1; 9 bases fit TRBD1. Germline V gene data show CDR1 as SNHLY and CDR2 as FYNNEI. The CDR3 loop spans 16 amino acids. Losses at the gene ends were 5 bases for V and 7 bases for J; bases not matched to a gene: 12. The CDR3: CASSFLQGASNNEQFF. As DNA, the CDR3 is TGTGCCAGCAGTTTCTTACAGGGGGCGAGTAATAATGAGCAGTTCTTC.

This clonotype has a handful of counts. The chain links TRBV10-1 to TRBJ2-3; maybe TRBD2 (5 bases). Germline CDR1 and CDR2: WNHNN and SYGVQD (reference sequence). CDR3 length equals 13 residues. V lost 3 bases, J lost 5 bases, and 9 bases lay in between. This CDR3 reads CASSESGRDTQYF. CDR3 nucleotides: TGCGCCAGCAGTGAATCGGGAAGAGATACGCAGTATTTT.

This clonotype was counted many times. This sequence joins TRBV5-1 and TRBJ2-5; the match to TRBD2 covers 7 bases. The CDR3 sequence is 15 residues long. Germline V lookup: CDR1 SGHRS, CDR2 YFSETQ. J lost 3 bases, V lost 5 bases, and 10 bases had no gene match. The CDR3: CASRFWGGRKETQYF. The CDR3 coding sequence is TGCGCCAGCAGATTTTGGGGCGGGAGAAAAGAGACCCAGTACTTC.

This clonotype was recorded once. This may come from a read error, since a much larger clone is one base off. The chain combines TRBV20-1 with TRBJ2-7, with a possible D match to TRBD1 (5 bases). Trimming took 4 bases from V and 2 from J, leaving 18 bases between them. This CDR3 contains 15 residues. Germline assignment: CDR1 DFQATT and CDR2 SNEGSKA (reference sequence). The CDR3 spells CSAKAPRDSPYEQYF. The CDR3 region has the DNA TGCAGTGCTAAGGCCCCCAGGGATAGCCCCTACGAGCAGTACTTC.

The chain recombines TRBV7-6 with TRBJ2-5; weak D call: TRBD1 (6 bases). Deletions cut 5 bases from V and 6 bases from J, with 13 bases between. Germline V CDR1 and CDR2: SGHVS, FNYEAQ. The CDR3 extends over 13 amino acids. CDR3 nucleotides: TGTGCCAGCAGCGCAACAGGGATGCAGACCCAGTACTTC. Residues: CASSATGMQTQYF.

This clonotype appeared many times. The chain employs TRBV20-1 and TRBJ1-2; TRBD1 is a possible D gene (6 bases). This CDR3 has 16 residues. Trimming took 0 bases from V and 8 from J, leaving 22 bases between them. The germline V gene encodes CDR1 DFQATT and CDR2 SNEGSKA (reference sequence). The CDR3 region is CSARDILAAGEGGYTF. CDR3 bases: TGCAGTGCTAGAGATATTTTGGCAGCAGGGGAAGGAGGCTACACCTTC.

This clonotype showed up many times. The chain has TRBV15 and TRBJ2-1; the match to TRBD1 covers 7 bases. Germline assignment: CDR1 LNHNV and CDR2 YYDKDF (reference sequence). V shed 5 bases and J 4 bases; nucleotides not matched to a gene: 11. The CDR3 is 16 amino acids. The CDR3, as DNA: TGTGCCACCAGCGAAGAGACAGGGCCCCAATACAATGAGCAGTTCTTC. Its protein is CATSEETGPQYNEQFF.

This clonotype was counted at least ten times. The chain is built from TRBV6-5 and TRBJ1-2; D remains unclear. V was pared by 4 bases and J by 2 bases, with 14 bases between. Germline values: CDR1 MNHEY, CDR2 SVGAGI. The CDR3 covers 15 residues. CDR3 region: CASSFRAGDNYGYTF. As DNA, the CDR3 is TGTGCCAGCAGTTTCCGGGCAGGCGACAACTATGGCTACACCTTC.

Many counts were recorded for this clonotype. This rearrangement joins TRBV7-2 to TRBJ2-5, with D perhaps matching TRBD2 (6 bases). Germline values: CDR1 SGHTA, CDR2 FQGNSA. The CDR3 is made up of 15 amino acids. V was pared by 3 bases and J by 5 bases, with 16 bases between. CDR3 region: CASSFQSGGRETQYF. DNA of the CDR3: TGTGCCAGCAGCTTCCAATCTGGGGGGAGGGAGACCCAGTACTTC.

This clonotype showed up many times. V and J are TRBV6-5 and TRBJ2-7; D gene uncertain. The CDR3 totals 11 residues. Deletions cut 2 bases from V and 5 bases from J, with 4 bases between. CDR1 and CDR2 from the germline V gene are MNHEY and SVGAGI. CDR3 in DNA: TGTGCCAGCAGTTACAGCAACGAGCAGTACTTC. Protein sequence: CASSYSNEQYF.

The table lists this clonotype with many counts. This sequence joins TRBV4-1 and TRBJ2-7; 9 nucleotides match TRBD1. V shed 4 bases, J shed 1 base, and the junction held 2 bases outside the gene matches. The CDR3 is made up of 14 amino acids. Germline CDR1 and CDR2: MGHRA and YSYEKL. CDR3: CASSRDRVSYEQYF. The CDR3 DNA reads TGCGCCAGCAGCCGGGACAGGGTTTCCTACGAGCAGTACTTC.

This clonotype was recorded at least ten times. V usage is TRBV29-1 and J usage is TRBJ2-6; the match to TRBD1 covers 9 bases. The length of the CDR3 is 18 residues. Germline V gene lookup returns CDR1 SQVTM and CDR2 ANQGSEA. Trimming at V came to 1 base and at J to 0 bases, leaving 7 bases not matched to a gene. The CDR3 nucleotides are TGCAGCGTTGAAGGGGACAGGGAGGGATTCTCTGGGGCCAACGTCCTGACTTTC. It codes for CSVEGDREGFSGANVLTF.

This clonotype came up many times. The chain joins TRBV5-1 to TRBJ1-4, with D uncertain. Trimming pared 0 bases from V and 8 bases from J, leaving 14 bases between. The CDR3 has 15 amino acids. Looked up from germline, CDR1 is SGHRS and CDR2 is YFSETQ. The CDR3 here is CASSLAWSPGEKLFF. CDR3 nucleotide sequence: TGCGCCAGCAGCTTGGCCTGGTCGCCCGGAGAAAAACTGTTTTTT.

V is TRBV29-1 and J is TRBJ2-1, with TRBD2 matching over 7 bases. The CDR3 covers 14 residues. V lost 2 bases and J lost 2; bases outside the gene matches: 3. CDR1 and CDR2 (germline): SQVTM, ANQGSEA. CDR3 nucleotide sequence: TGCAGCGTTGAAAGGACTAGGGCCTACAATGAGCAGTTCTTC. Translated: CSVERTRAYNEQFF.

This clonotype showed up many times. The chain is built from TRBV7-2 and TRBJ2-3, with 7 bases that match TRBD2. The V gene end was trimmed by 7 bases and the J gene end by 5 bases; junction bases not matched to a gene: 15. The CDR3 runs 16 residues. The germline V gene encodes CDR1 SGHTA and CDR2 FQGNSA. The CDR3 nucleotides are TGTGCCAGCACCGACCCGAGTGCGGGAGCGAGAGATACGCAGTATTTT. As protein: CASTDPSAGARDTQYF.

The chain recombines TRBV7-3 with TRBJ2-5; D ambiguous. Germline V lookup: CDR1 SGHTA, CDR2 FQGTGA. V was shortened by 3 bases and J by 5 bases, with 16 bases between the two germline ends. The CDR3 covers 15 residues. DNA of the CDR3: TGTGCCAGCAGCTTCGGTGGTGCGAAAGGGGAGACCCAGTACTTC. The encoded protein is CASSFGGAKGETQYF.

The table lists this clonotype with many counts. The CDR3 here is CSAGGALSYEQYF. CDR3 in DNA: TGCAGTGCAGGGGGTGCCCTCTCCTACGAGCAGTACTTC. The V call is TRBV20-1, the J call TRBJ2-7; tentative D call: TRBD1 (6 bases). This CDR3 region has 13 residues. Germline V gives CDR1 DFQATT, CDR2 SNEGSKA (reference sequence). The V end was cut by 6 bases, the J end by 0 bases, with 12 bases between.

This clonotype appeared many times. This chain links TRBV12-3 or TRBV12-4 with TRBJ2-1; no definite D call. The CDR3 is 12 amino acids. Between the trimmed V and J ends, which lost 6 bases and 8 bases, there was a span of 11 bases. CDR3 amino acids: CASSSARDEQFF. The CDR3 region has the DNA TGTGCCAGCAGCAGCGCGCGTGATGAGCAGTTCTTC.

This clonotype has at least ten counts. This chain links TRBV10-3 with TRBJ2-7; 11 positions match TRBD2. Germline CDR1 reads ENHRY; CDR2 reads SYGVKD. The CDR3 has 15 residues. J gave up 0 bases and V 4 bases, and 2 bases lay outside the gene matches. This CDR3 reads CAISAGTSGSYEQYF. CDR3 sequence (DNA): TGTGCCATCAGTGCCGGGACTAGCGGCTCCTACGAGCAGTACTTC.